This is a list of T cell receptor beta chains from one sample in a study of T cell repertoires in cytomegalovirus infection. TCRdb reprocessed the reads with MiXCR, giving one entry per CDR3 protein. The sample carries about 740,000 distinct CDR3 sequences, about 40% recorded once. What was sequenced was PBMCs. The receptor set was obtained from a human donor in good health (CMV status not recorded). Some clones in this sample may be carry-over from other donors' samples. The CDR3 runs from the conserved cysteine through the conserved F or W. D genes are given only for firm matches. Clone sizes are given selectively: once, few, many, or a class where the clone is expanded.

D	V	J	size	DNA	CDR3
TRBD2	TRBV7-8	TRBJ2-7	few	TGTGCCAGCAGGGTAGCGGGGGACCACGGGTACGAGCAGTACTTC	CASRVAGDHGYEQYF
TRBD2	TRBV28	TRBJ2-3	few	TGTGCCAGCAGTACCGGGGGGGTTGGAGATACGCAGTATTTT	CASSTGGVGDTQYF
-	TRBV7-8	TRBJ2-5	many	TGTGCCAGCAGCTTAGGGGTTAGCGACCAAGAGACCCAGTACTTC	CASSLGVSDQETQYF
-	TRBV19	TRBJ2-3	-	TGTGCCAGTAGTATCGAGGGGGGGAGCACAGATACGCAGTATTTT	CASSIEGGSTDTQYF
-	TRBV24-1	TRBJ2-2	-	TGTGCCTCAAAGAGCGCCGGTGGGGACACCGGGGAGCTGTTTTTT	CASKSAGGDTGELFF
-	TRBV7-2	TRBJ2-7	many	TGTGCCAGCAGCTTAGCAGGCCAGCGGATCGCCTACGAGCAGTACTTC	CASSLAGQRIAYEQYF
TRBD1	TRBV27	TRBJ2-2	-	TGTGCCAGCAGTTTGGGGGGACAGGACACCGGGGAGCTGTTTTTT	CASSLGGQDTGELFF
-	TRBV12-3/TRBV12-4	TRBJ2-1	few	TGTGCCAGCACTAGGGCGTTAGAGTCCTACAATGAGCAGTTCTTC	CASTRALESYNEQFF
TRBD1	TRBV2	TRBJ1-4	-	TGTGCCAGCAGTGAATCACCGGGACAGGGGGGAAAACTGTTTTTT	CASSESPGQGGKLFF
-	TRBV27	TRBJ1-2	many	TGTGCCAGCAGTTTATCGGGGCGCGGTGGCTACACCTTC	CASSLSGRGGYTF